This TCR beta chain was recorded in a study of cytomegalovirus exposure and HLA in healthy donors. Libraries were prepared by immunoSEQ multiplex PCR; TCRdb keeps only in-frame clonotypes and omits some of them. The sample holds under 100,000 clones; 95% to 97% are singletons and the top ten take more than 0.65%. J was trimmed by 7 bases and V by 3 bases; bases with no gene match: 4. The CDR3 is 14 amino acids. Looked up from germline, CDR1 is LNHNV and CDR2 is YYDKDF (reference sequence). This sequence originates from a young man in good health and CMV-seronegative. The specimen was PBMCs. This rearrangement joins TRBV15 to TRBJ1-4; 8 nucleotides line up with TRBD1. The CDR3 region is CATSSRGQSEKLFF. The CDR3 bases are TGTGCCACCAGCAGCAGGGGGCAGAGTGAAAAACTGTTTTTT.